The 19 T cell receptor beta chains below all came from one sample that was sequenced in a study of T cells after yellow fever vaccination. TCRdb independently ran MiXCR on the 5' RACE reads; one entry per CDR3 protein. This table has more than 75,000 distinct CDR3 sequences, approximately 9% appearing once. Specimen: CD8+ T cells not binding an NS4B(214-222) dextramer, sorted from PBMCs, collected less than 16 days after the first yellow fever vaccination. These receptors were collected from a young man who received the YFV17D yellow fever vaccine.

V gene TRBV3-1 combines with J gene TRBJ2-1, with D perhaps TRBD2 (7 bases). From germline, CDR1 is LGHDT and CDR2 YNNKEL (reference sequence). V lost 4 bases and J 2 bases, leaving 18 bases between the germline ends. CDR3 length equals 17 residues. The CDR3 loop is CASSLSSRGGPYNEQFF. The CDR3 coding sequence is TGTGCCAGCAGCCTCTCGAGTAGGGGGGGGCCCTACAATGAGCAGTTCTTC.

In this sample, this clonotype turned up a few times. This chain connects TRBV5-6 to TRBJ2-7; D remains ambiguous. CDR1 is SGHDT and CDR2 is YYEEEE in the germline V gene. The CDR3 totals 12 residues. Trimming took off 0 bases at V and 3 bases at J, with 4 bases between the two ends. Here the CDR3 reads CASSLGLYEQYV. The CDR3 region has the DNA TGTGCCAGCAGCTTGGGGCTCTACGAGCAGTACGTC.

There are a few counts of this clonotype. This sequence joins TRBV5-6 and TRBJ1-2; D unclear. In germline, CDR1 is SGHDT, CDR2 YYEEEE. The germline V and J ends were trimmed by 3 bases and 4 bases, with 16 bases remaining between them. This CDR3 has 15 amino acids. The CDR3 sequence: CASSSFLGGAYGYTF. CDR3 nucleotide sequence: TGTGCCAGCAGCTCCTTCCTTGGAGGTGCCTATGGCTACACCTTC.

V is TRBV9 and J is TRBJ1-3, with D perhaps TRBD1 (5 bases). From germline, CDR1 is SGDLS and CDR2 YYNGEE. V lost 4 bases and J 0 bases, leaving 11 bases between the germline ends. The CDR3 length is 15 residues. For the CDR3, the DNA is TGTGCCAGCAGCTGGGCAGGGAACTCTGGAAACACCATATATTTT. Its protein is CASSWAGNSGNTIYF.

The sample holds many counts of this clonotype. CDR3: CALRDTGELFF. CDR3 coding DNA: TGTGCCCTTCGGGACACCGGGGAGCTGTTTTTT. The chain has TRBV7-9 and TRBJ2-2, with no clear D. The CDR3 runs 11 residues. Germline V gene data show CDR1 as SEHNR and CDR2 as FQNEAQ (reference sequence). The germline V and J ends were trimmed by 11 bases and 3 bases, with 7 bases remaining between them.

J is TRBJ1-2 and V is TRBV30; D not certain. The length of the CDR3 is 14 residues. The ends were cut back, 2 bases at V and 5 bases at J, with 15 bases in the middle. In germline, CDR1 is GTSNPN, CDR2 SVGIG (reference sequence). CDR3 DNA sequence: TGTGCCTGGAGTCCAAATTCCACACCTTATGGCTACACCTTC. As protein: CAWSPNSTPYGYTF.

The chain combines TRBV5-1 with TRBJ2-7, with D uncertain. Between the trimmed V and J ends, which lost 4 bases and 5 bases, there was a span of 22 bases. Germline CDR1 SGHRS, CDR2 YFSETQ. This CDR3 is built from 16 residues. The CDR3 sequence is CASSVRALALRNEQYF. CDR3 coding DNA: TGCGCCAGCAGCGTACGCGCCTTAGCTTTAAGGAACGAGCAGTACTTC. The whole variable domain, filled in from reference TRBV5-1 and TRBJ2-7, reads KAGVTQTPRYLIKTRGQQVTLSCSPISGHRSVSWYQQTPGQGLQFLFEYFSETQRNKGNFPGRFSGRQFSNSRSEMNVSTLELGDSALYLCASSVRALALRNEQYFGPGTRLTVT.

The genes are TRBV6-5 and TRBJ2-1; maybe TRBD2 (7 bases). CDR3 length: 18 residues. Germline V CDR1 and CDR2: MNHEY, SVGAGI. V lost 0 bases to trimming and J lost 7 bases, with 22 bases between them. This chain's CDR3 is CASSYSYPLEGGPNEQFF. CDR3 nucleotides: TGTGCCAGCAGTTACTCGTACCCTCTTGAGGGGGGGCCGAATGAGCAGTTCTTC.

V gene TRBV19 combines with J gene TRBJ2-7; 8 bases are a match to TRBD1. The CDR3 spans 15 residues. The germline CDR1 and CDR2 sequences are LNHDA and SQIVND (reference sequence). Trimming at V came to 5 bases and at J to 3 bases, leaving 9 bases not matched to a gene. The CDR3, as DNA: TGTGCCAGTAGTTTCGGACCGGGACAGGACTACGAGCAGTACTTC. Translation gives CASSFGPGQDYEQYF.

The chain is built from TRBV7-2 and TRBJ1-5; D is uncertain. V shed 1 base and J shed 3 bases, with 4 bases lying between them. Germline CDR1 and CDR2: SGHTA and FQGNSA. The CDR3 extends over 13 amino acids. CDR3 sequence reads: CASSLGTNQPQHF. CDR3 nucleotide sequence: TGTGCCAGCAGCTTAGGGACCAATCAGCCCCAGCATTTT.

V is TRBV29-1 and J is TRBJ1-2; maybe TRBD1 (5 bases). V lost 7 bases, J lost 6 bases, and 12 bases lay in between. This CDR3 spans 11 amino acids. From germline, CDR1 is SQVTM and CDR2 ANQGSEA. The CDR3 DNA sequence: TGCAGCGGGCGGGGGTCGGATGGCTACACCTTC. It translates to CSGRGSDGYTF.

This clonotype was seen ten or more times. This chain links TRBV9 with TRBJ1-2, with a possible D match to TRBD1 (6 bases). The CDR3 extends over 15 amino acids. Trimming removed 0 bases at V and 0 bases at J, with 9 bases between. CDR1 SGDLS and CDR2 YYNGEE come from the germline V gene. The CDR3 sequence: CASSVGWTANYGYTF. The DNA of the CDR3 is TGTGCCAGCAGCGTAGGATGGACAGCTAACTATGGCTACACCTTC. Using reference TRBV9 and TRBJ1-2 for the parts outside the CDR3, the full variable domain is DSGVTQTPKHLITATGQRVTLRCSPRSGDLSVYWYQQSLDQGLQFLIQYYNGEERAKGNILERFSAQQFPDLHSELNLSSLELGDSALYFCASSVGWTANYGYTFGSGTRLTVV.

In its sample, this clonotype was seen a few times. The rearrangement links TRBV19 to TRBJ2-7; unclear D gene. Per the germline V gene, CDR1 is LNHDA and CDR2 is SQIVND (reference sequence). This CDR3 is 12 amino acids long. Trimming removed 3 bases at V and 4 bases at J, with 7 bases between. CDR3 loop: CASSIGGYEQYF. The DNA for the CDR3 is TGTGCCAGTAGTATTGGCGGTTACGAGCAGTACTTC.

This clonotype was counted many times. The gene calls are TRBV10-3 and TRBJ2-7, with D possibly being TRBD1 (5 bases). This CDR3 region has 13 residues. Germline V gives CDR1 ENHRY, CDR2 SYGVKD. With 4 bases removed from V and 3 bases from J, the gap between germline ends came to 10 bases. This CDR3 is CAISVDSYYEQYF. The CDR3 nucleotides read TGTGCCATCAGTGTAGACAGTTACTACGAGCAGTACTTC.

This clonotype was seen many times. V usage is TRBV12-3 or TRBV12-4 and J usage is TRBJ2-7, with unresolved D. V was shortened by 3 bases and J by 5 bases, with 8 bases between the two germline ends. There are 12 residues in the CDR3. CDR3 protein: CASSFWGNEQYF. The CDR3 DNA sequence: TGTGCCAGCAGTTTTTGGGGAAACGAGCAGTACTTC.

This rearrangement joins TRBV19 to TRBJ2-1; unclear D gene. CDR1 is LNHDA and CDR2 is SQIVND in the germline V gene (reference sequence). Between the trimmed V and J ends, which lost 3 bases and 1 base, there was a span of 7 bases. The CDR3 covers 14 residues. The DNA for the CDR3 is TGTGCCAGTAGTATTGGGTATTCCTACAATGAGCAGTTCTTC. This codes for CASSIGYSYNEQFF.

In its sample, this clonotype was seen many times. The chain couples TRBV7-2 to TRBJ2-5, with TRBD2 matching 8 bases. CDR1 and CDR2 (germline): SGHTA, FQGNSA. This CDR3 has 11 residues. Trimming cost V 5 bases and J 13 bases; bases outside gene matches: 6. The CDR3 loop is CASSLGGAGYF. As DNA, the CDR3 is TGTGCCAGCAGCCTCGGGGGGGCGGGGTACTTC.

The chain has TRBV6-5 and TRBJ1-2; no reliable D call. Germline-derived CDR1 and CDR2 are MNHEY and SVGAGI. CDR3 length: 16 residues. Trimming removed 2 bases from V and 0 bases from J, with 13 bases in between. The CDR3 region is CASSYGAEATNYGYTF. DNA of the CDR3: TGTGCCAGCAGTTACGGTGCCGAAGCTACTAACTATGGCTACACCTTC.

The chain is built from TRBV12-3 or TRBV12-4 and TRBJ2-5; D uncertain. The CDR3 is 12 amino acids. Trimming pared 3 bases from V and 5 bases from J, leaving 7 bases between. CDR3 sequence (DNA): TGTGCCAGCAGTTTGGGGAAGGAGACCCAGTACTTC. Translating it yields CASSLGKETQYF.